This T cell receptor (beta chain) was recorded in a study of OX40 agonist ivuxolimab in advanced cancers. Study as a whole: Enrolled patients in dose escalation had cancers that were hepatocellular carcinoma, melanoma, renal cell or head and neck cancer. Past anti-PD-1, anti-PD-L1 or anti-CTLA-4 therapy was accepted, and 30% to 45% had received some. Points from the study as a whole: Partial responders at 0.1-3.0 mg/kg showed near-lowest clonal expansion. Normalized expansion of T-cell clones was also low for some nonresponders.

Germline CDR1 SGHRS, CDR2 YFSETQ. The CDR3 is made up of 13 amino acids. This clone was seen a handful of times. Its target is not known. A read error may produce the germline difference seen at one junction end. Produced via immunoSEQ multiplex PCR; TCRdb's table is partial and in-frame only. Of 18,000 or so clones listed, about two thirds were seen once; the top ten hold roughly 19%. The receptor was isolated from an adult with an advanced solid tumor such as melanoma, head and neck, liver or kidney cancer. The chain carries TRBV5-1 and TRBJ1-5, with a tentative D call TRBD1 (5 bases). The sample was CD4+ or CD8+ T cells sorted from blood, taken in a trial of the OX40 agonist ivuxolimab. The CDR3 here is CASSGAGRQPQHF. CDR3 DNA: TGTGCCAGCAGCGGGGCGGGGCGGCAGCCCCAGCATTTT.